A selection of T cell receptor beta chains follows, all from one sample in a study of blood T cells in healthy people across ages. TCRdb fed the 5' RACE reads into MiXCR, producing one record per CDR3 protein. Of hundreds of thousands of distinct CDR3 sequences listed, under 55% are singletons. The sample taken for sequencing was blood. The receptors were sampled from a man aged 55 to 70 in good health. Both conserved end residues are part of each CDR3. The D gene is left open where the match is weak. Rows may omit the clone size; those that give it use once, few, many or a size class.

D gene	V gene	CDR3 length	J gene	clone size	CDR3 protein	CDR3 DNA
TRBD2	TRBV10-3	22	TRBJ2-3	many	CAISEPQGIQASGGGYTDTQYF	TGTGCCATCAGTGAGCCCCAGGGCATTCAAGCTAGCGGGGGGGGATACACAGATACGCAGTATTTT
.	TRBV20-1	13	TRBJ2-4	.	CSARREAKNIQYF	TGCAGTGCTAGGAGGGAAGCCAAAAACATTCAGTACTTC
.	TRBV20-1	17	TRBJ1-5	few	CSARDPYRARGNQPQHF	TGCAGTGCTAGAGATCCTTATAGGGCTAGGGGCAATCAGCCCCAGCATTTT
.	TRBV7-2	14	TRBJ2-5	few	CASSLKGDRETQYF	TGTGCCAGCAGCTTAAAAGGAGACCGGGAGACCCAGTACTTC
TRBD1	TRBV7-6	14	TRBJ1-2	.	CASSLEAGGYGYTF	TGTGCCAGCAGCTTAGAGGCAGGGGGTTATGGCTACACCTTC
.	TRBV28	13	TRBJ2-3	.	CASRWGGTDTQYF	TGTGCCAGCCGGTGGGGAGGCACAGATACGCAGTATTTT
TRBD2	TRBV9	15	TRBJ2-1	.	CASSARGTTLYEQFF	TGTGCCAGCAGCGCGAGAGGGACTACTCTCTATGAGCAGTTCTTC
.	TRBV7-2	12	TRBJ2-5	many	CASSLGVETQYF	TGTGCCAGCAGCTTAGGAGTAGAGACCCAGTACTTC
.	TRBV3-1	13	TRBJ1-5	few	CASSQDRRQPQHF	TGTGCCAGCAGCCAAGATAGGCGTCAGCCCCAGCATTTT
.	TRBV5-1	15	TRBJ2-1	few	CASSPVAGSYNEQFF	TGCGCCAGCAGCCCCGTCGCGGGCTCCTACAATGAGCAGTTCTTC
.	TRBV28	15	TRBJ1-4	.	CASSLLQGGSEKLFF	TGTGCCAGCAGTTTATTACAGGGAGGAAGTGAAAAACTGTTTTTT
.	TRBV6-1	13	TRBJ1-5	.	CASGPERHQPQHF	TGTGCCAGCGGCCCGGAGAGACATCAGCCCCAGCATTTT
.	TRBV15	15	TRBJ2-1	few	CATSRGGRSKVEQFF	TGTGCCACCAGCAGAGGGGGGCGCAGCAAAGTTGAGCAGTTCTTC
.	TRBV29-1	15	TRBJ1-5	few	CSVGSDSQGRQPQHF	TGCAGCGTTGGATCGGACTCTCAGGGTCGTCAGCCCCAGCATTTT
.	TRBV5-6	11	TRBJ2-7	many	CASSLFNEQYF	TGTGCCAGCAGCTTGTTTAACGAGCAGTACTTC
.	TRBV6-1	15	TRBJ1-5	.	CASRPQAEGNQPQHF	TGTGCCAGCAGGCCACAGGCGGAGGGCAATCAGCCCCAGCATTTT
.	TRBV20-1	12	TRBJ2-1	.	CSAQWEVNEQFF	TGCAGTGCCCAGTGGGAGGTAAATGAGCAGTTCTTC
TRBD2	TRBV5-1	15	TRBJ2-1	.	CASSLGTSGTGEQFF	TGCGCCAGCAGCTTGGGGACTAGCGGGACTGGTGAGCAGTTCTTC
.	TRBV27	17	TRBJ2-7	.	CASSSRHPGQGGYEQYF	TGTGCCAGCAGTTCACGCCACCCGGGGCAGGGCGGGTACGAGCAGTACTTC
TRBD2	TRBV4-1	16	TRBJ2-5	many	CASSPLAGGIEETQYF	TGCGCCAGCAGCCCGTTAGCGGGGGGGATCGAAGAGACCCAGTACTTC
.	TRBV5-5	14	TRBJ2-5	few	CASSLLVYQETQYF	TGTGCCAGCAGCCTCCTCGTGTACCAAGAGACCCAGTACTTC
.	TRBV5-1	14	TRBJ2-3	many	CASSRDSSTDTQYF	TGTGCCAGCAGTAGAGACTCTAGCACAGATACGCAGTATTTT
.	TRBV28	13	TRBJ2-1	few	CASSFRVTNEQFF	TGTGCCAGCAGTTTTCGGGTGACCAATGAGCAGTTCTTC
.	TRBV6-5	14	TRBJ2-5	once	CASSPRASPETQYF	TGTGCCAGCAGCCCCCGGGCCTCCCCAGAGACCCAGTACTTC
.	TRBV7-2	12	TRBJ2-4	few	CASSLEGAIQYF	TGTGCCAGCAGCTTAGAAGGGGCCATTCAGTACTTC
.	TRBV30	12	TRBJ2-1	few	CAWSVYGWEQFF	TGTGCCTGGAGTGTATACGGATGGGAGCAGTTCTTC